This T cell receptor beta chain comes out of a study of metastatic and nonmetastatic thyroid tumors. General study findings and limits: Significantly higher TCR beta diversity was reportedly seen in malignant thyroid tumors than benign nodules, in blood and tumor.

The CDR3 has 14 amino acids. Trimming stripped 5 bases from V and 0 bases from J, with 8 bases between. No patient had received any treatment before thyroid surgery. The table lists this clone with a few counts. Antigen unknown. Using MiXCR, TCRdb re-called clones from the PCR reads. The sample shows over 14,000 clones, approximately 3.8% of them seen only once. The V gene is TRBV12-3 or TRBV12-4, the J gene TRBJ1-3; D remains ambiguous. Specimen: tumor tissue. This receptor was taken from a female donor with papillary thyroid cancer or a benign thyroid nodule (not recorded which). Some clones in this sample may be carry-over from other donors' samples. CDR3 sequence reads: CASSPTGSGNTIYF. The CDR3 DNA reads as TGTGCCAGCAGTCCGACGGGCTCTGGAAACACCATATATTTT.